The 16 T cell receptor beta chains presented below share a single source sample, sequenced in a study of T cell clonotyping in hematopoietic cell transplantation. Clones were read by immunoSEQ multiplex PCR, and TCRdb kept only the in-frame ones, dropping some. The sample comprises 8,000 or so clones, 96% of which are singletons, and under 0.5% rests with the top ten. This sample comprised PBMCs, obtained 30 days after allogeneic stem cell transplant. The receptor set was obtained from a male patient between 35 and 55 years old who had an allogeneic stem cell transplant from a related donor, so the T cells may come from the graft donor. Some clones in this sample may be carry-over from other donors' samples.

The gene calls are TRBV6-6 and TRBJ1-1, with 11 bases identical to TRBD1. The CDR3 is 14 residues long. V shed 10 bases, J shed 5 bases, and the junction held 9 bases outside the gene matches. The germline gives CDR1 MNHNY, CDR2 SVGAGI (reference sequence). The CDR3 region is CAISGQGAKTEAFF. In nucleotides, the CDR3 is TGTGCCATTTCTGGACAGGGGGCAAAAACTGAAGCTTTCTTT.

The chain is built from TRBV20-1 and TRBJ1-1, with unresolved D. The CDR3 is 11 residues long. Trimming took off 3 bases at V and 7 bases at J, with 9 bases between the two ends. CDR1 and CDR2 from the germline V gene are DFQATT and SNEGSKA (reference sequence). CDR3 amino acids: CSASRANEAFF. The CDR3 DNA follows: TGCAGTGCTAGTAGAGCGAATGAAGCTTTCTTT.

The chain is built from TRBV28 and TRBJ2-1; 8 bases agree with TRBD2. CDR1 and CDR2 (germline): MDHEN, SYDVKM. This CDR3 has 16 amino acids. The ends lost 2 bases at V and 0 bases at J; junction bases unmatched: 3. The CDR3 loop reads CASSLRGGSSYNEQFF. CDR3 nucleotide sequence: TGTGCCAGCAGTTTACGGGGGGGGAGCTCCTACAATGAGCAGTTCTTC.

A single count supports this clone. The chain couples TRBV30 to TRBJ1-2; D is undetermined. The germline V gene has CDR1 GTSNPN and CDR2 SVGIG (reference sequence). This CDR3 region has 13 residues. V was cut by 3 bases and J by 4 bases, with 12 bases left in between. CDR3 in DNA: TGTGCCTGGAGGGGCGGAGGTAGCTATGGCTACACCTTC. This gives the protein CAWRGGGSYGYTF.

This chain connects TRBV6-5 to TRBJ1-1; 11 bases are shared with TRBD1. V trimming: 0 bases; J trimming: 6 bases; junction bases outside the gene matches: 3. CDR3 length equals 15 residues. Germline V gene data show CDR1 as MNHEY and CDR2 as SVGAGI. The CDR3 loop reads CASSYSMGQGAEAFF. CDR3 DNA: TGTGCCAGCAGTTACTCGATGGGACAGGGGGCTGAAGCTTTCTTT.

The rearrangement links TRBV5-1 to TRBJ1-1, with D perhaps matching TRBD1 (5 bases). Germline V gene lookup returns CDR1 SGHRS and CDR2 YFSETQ. V gave up 0 bases and J gave up 0 bases, with 9 bases separating them. The CDR3 contains 15 residues. The CDR3 bases are TGCGCCAGCAGCTTGGAGGCAGGGATGAACACTGAAGCTTTCTTT. Translation gives CASSLEAGMNTEAFF.

This clone has just one count. This sequence joins TRBV28 and TRBJ1-2; D may be TRBD1 (5 bases). Germline CDR1 reads MDHEN; CDR2 reads SYDVKM. V was cut by 3 bases and J by 5 bases, with 7 bases left in between. CDR3 length: 12 amino acids. DNA of the CDR3: TGTGCCAGCAGTTTCAAGGGGTATGGCTACACCTTC. This translates into CASSFKGYGYTF.

This clone was detected only a few times. The chain carries TRBV5-1 and TRBJ1-2; 8 bases align to TRBD1. Germline V gene lookup returns CDR1 SGHRS and CDR2 YFSETQ. Losses at the gene ends were 3 bases for V and 0 bases for J; bases not matched to a gene: 4. The CDR3 is 15 amino acids. The CDR3 DNA follows: TGCGCCAGCAGCTACGGACAGGGCGCTAACTATGGCTACACCTTC. Translating gives CASSYGQGANYGYTF.

The chain uses TRBV6-5 and TRBJ1-1; 9 bases are a match to TRBD1. Germline values: CDR1 MNHEY, CDR2 SVGAGI. V trimming: 4 bases; J trimming: 1 base; junction bases outside the gene matches: 7. There are 16 residues in the CDR3. This chain's CDR3 is CASSSPGTGTNTEAFF. The CDR3 coding sequence is TGTGCCAGCAGTTCGCCCGGGACAGGGACGAACACTGAAGCTTTCTTT.

The chain uses TRBV7-8 and TRBJ2-7; possible D gene TRBD1, 6 bases. The CDR3 runs 14 residues. Trimming stripped 5 bases from V and 4 bases from J, with 15 bases between. CDR1 and CDR2 (germline): SGHVS, FQNEAQ. The CDR3 DNA is TGTGCCAGCAGCCGTACAGGGTTCGGATACGAGCAGTACTTC. Its protein product is CASSRTGFGYEQYF.

CDR3 sequence: CASSLVQTGYGYTF. The CDR3 DNA is TGTGCCAGCAGCTTAGTCCAAACAGGGTACGGCTACACCTTC. The chain uses TRBV7-2 and TRBJ1-2, with D maybe TRBD1 (6 bases). CDR3 length: 14 residues. The germline CDR1 and CDR2 sequences are SGHTA and FQGNSA. Trimming removed 1 base at V and 8 bases at J, with 14 bases between. The full variable domain, its missing parts supplied by reference TRBV7-2 and TRBJ1-2, is GAGVSQSPSNKVTEKGKDVELRCDPISGHTALYWYRQSLGQGLEFLIYFQGNSAPDKSGLPSDRFSAERTGGSVSTLTIQRTQQEDSAVYLCASSLVQTGYGYTFGSGTRLTVV.

V and J are TRBV20-1 and TRBJ2-7, with D possibly matching TRBD2 (5 bases). Trimming took off 7 bases at V and 3 bases at J, with 7 bases between the two ends. CDR1 DFQATT and CDR2 SNEGSKA come from the germline V gene (reference sequence). This CDR3 spans 10 amino acids. The CDR3 here is CSVGVYEQYF. The CDR3, as DNA: TGCAGTGTGGGAGTCTACGAGCAGTACTTC.

The CDR3 region is CAWSQSHRGGSSPLHF. The DNA of the CDR3 is TGTGCCTGGAGTCAGTCCCACAGGGGAGGTAGTTCACCCCTCCACTTT. The gene calls are TRBV30 and TRBJ1-6; 7 nucleotides align to TRBD1. V dropped 2 bases and J dropped 9; count of bases not matched to a gene: 13. The CDR3 extends over 16 amino acids. CDR1 and CDR2 (germline): GTSNPN, SVGIG (reference sequence).

The count of this clone is one. The chain carries TRBV7-8 and TRBJ2-7; 10 bases align to TRBD2. J was trimmed by 0 bases and V by 3 bases; bases with no gene match: 2. CDR1 and CDR2 from the germline V gene are SGHVS and FQNEAQ. This CDR3 region has 15 residues. The CDR3, as DNA: TGTGCCAGCAGCTTCGCTAGCGGGAGCTCCTACGAGCAGTACTTC. This codes for CASSFASGSSYEQYF. The entire variable domain, with the rest obtained from reference TRBV7-8 and TRBJ2-7, is as follows: GAGVSQSPRYKVAKRGQDVALRCDPISGHVSLFWYQQALGQGPEFLTYFQNEAQLDKSGLPSDRFFAERPEGSVSTLKIQRTQQEDSAVYLCASSFASGSSYEQYFGPGTRLTVT.

This chain links TRBV6-5 with TRBJ2-7; D may correspond to TRBD1 or TRBD2 (5 bases each). The germline V gene encodes CDR1 MNHEY and CDR2 SVGAGI. This CDR3 spans 13 amino acids. The germline V and J ends were trimmed by 0 bases and 9 bases, with 12 bases remaining between them. CDR3 residues: CASSYSPGGGQYF. The CDR3 coding sequence is TGTGCCAGCAGTTACTCGCCTGGGGGTGGGCAGTACTTC.

The chain uses TRBV28 and TRBJ1-4, with 8 bases fitting TRBD1. The CDR3 totals 15 residues. With 8 bases clipped from V and 3 bases from J, the junction kept 8 bases outside the gene matches. From germline, CDR1 is MDHEN and CDR2 SYDVKM. In nucleotides, the CDR3 is TGTGCCAGCGGCAGGGGGCTGGGAGCTAATGAAAAACTGTTTTTT. Amino acid sequence: CASGRGLGANEKLFF.